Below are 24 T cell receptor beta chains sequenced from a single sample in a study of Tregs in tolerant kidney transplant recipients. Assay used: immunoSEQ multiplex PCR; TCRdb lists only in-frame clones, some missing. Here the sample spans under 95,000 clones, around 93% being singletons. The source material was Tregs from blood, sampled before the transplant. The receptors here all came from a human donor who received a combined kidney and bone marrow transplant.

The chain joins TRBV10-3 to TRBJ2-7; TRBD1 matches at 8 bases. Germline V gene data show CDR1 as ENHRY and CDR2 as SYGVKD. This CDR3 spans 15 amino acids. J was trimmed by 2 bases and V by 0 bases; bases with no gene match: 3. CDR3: CAISESTGETYEQYF. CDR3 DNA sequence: TGTGCCATCAGTGAGTCGACAGGGGAGACCTACGAGCAGTACTTC.

The chain's CDR3 is CASSSGTGSYEQYF. In DNA, the CDR3 is TGTGCCAGCAGTTCCGGGACAGGTTCCTACGAGCAGTACTTC. The rearrangement links TRBV2 to TRBJ2-7, with TRBD1 identical over 8 bases. Losses at the gene ends were 5 bases for V and 1 base for J; bases not matched to a gene: 4. Germline assignment: CDR1 SNHLY and CDR2 FYNNEI. The CDR3 length is 14 residues.

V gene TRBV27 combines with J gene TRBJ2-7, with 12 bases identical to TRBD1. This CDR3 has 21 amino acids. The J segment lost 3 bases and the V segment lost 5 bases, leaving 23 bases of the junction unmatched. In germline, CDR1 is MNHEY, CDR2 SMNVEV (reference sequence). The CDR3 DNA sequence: TGTGCCAGCAGTCTACGTCGGGACAGGGGGCTCGCTAGCGGGAACGACTACGAGCAGTACTTC. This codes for CASSLRRDRGLASGNDYEQYF.

CDR3 nucleotide sequence: TGTGCCAGCAGCTTAGCTAGCAATCAGCCCCAGCATTTT. Amino acid sequence: CASSLASNQPQHF. The chain uses TRBV7-2 and TRBJ1-5, with no clear D. The CDR3 runs to 13 residues. The V gene lost 0 bases and the J gene lost 0 bases, with 0 bases spanning the gap. Germline V lookup: CDR1 SGHTA, CDR2 FQGNSA.

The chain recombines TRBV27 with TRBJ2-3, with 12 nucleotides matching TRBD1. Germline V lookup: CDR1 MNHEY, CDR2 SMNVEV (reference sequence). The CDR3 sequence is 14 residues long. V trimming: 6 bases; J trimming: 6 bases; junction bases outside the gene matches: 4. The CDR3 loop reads CASSRDRGQDTQYF. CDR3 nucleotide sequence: TGTGCCAGCAGCAGGGACAGGGGGCAGGATACGCAGTATTTT.

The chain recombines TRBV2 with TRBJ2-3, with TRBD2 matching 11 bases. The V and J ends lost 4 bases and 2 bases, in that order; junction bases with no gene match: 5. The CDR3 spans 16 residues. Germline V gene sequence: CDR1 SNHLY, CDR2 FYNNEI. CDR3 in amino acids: CASSVRLAGTTDTQYF. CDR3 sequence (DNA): TGTGCCAGCAGTGTTAGACTAGCGGGGACCACAGATACGCAGTATTTT. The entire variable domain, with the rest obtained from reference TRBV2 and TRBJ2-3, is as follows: EPEVTQTPSHQVTQMGQEVILRCVPISNHLYFYWYRQILGQKVEFLVSFYNNEISEKSEIFDDQFSVERPDGSNFTLKIRSTKLEDSAMYFCASSVRLAGTTDTQYFGPGTRLTVL.

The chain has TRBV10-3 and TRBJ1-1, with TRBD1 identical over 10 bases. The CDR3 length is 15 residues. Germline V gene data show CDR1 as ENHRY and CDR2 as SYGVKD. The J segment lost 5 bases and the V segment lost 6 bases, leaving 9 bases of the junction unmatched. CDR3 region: CAISGHRDRGTEAFF. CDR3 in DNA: TGTGCCATCAGCGGACATCGGGACAGGGGAACTGAAGCTTTCTTT.

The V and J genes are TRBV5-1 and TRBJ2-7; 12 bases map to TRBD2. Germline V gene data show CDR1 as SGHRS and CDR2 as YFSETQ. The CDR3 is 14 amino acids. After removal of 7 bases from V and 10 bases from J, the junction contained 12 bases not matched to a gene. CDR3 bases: TGCGCCAGCTCGCGACTAGCGGGAGAGGGCGAACAGTACTTC. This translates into CASSRLAGEGEQYF.

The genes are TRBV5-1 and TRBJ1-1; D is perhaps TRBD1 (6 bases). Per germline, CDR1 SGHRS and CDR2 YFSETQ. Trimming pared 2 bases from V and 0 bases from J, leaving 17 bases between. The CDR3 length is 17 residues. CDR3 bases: TGCGCCAGCAGCTTTTTCCAGGGGCCCACATTGAACACTGAAGCTTTCTTT. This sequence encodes CASSFFQGPTLNTEAFF.

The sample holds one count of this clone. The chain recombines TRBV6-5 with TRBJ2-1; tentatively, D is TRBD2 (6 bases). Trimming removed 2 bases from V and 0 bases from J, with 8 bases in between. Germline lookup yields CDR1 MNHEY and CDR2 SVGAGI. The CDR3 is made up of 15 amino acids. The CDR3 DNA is TGTGCCAGCAGTTACGGAGGGGTCTCCTACAATGAGCAGTTCTTC. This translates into CASSYGGVSYNEQFF.

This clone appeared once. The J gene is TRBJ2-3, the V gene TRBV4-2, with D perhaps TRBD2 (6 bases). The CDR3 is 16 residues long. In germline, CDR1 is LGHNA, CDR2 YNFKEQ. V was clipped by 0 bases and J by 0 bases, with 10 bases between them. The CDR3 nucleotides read TGTGCCAGCAGCCAAGAACTAGCAGCTAGCACAGATACGCAGTATTTT. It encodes CASSQELAASTDTQYF.

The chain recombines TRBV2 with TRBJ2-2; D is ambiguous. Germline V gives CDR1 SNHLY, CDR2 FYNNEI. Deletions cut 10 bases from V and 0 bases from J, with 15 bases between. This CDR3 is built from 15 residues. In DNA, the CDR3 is TGTGCCACCTCCGTGGATGGCGCGAACACCGGGGAGCTGTTTTTT. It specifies CATSVDGANTGELFF.

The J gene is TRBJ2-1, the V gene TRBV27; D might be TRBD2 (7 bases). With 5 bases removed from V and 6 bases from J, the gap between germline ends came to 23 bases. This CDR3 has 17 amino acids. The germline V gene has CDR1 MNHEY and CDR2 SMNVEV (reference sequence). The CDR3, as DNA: TGTGCCAGCAGTAAGCGGGACAAAAGCCCCAGGTTCAATGAGCAGTTCTTC. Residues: CASSKRDKSPRFNEQFF.

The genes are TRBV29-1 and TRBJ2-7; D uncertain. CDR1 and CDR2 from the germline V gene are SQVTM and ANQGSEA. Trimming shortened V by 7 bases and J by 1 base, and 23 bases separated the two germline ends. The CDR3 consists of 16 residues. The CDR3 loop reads CSAELPNNKTSYEQYF. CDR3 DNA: TGCAGCGCCGAGCTCCCAAATAACAAAACATCCTACGAGCAGTACTTC.

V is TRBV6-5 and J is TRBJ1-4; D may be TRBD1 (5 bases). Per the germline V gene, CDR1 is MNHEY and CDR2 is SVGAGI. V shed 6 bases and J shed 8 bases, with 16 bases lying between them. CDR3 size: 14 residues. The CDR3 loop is CASRPTWGSEKLFF. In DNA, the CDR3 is TGTGCCAGCAGGCCCACTTGGGGGTCCGAAAAACTGTTTTTT.

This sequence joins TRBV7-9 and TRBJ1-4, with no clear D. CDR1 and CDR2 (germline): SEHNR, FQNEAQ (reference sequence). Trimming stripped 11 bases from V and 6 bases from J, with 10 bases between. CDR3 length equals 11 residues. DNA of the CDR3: TGTGCCGAGGAGGGCGATGAAAAACTGTTTTTT. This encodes CAEEGDEKLFF.

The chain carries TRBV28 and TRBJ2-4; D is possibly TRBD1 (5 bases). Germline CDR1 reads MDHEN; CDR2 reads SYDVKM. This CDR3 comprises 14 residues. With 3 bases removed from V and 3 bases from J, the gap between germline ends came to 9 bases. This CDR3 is CASSLPQGKNIQYF. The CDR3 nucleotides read TGTGCCAGCAGTTTGCCCCAGGGCAAAAACATTCAGTACTTC.

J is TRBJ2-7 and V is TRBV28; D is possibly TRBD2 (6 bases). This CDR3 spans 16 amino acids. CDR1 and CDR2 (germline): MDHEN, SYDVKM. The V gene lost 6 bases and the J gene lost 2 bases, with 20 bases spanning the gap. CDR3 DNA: TGTGCCAGCAGGCCCGTTGGGGTAGCGGTAACCTACGAGCAGTACTTC. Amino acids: CASRPVGVAVTYEQYF.

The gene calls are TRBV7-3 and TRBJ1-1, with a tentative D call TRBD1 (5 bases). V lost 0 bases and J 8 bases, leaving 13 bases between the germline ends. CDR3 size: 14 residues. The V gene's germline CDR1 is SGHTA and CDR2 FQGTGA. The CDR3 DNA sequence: TGTGCCAGCAGCTTAACGGGGACTACCGCCGAAGCTTTCTTT. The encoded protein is CASSLTGTTAEAFF.

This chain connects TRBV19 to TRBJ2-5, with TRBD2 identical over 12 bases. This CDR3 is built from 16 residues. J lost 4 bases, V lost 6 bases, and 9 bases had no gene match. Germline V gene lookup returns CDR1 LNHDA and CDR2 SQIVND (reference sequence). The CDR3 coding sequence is TGTGCCAGTAGAGAAGATCTAGCGGGAGGGGGAGAGACCCAGTACTTC. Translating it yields CASREDLAGGGETQYF.

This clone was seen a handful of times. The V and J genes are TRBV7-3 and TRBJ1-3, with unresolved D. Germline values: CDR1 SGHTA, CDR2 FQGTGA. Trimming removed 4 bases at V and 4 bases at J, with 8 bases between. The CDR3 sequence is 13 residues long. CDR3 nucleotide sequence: TGTGCCAGCAGCTCATCCGGAGGAAACACCATATATTTT. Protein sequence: CASSSSGGNTIYF. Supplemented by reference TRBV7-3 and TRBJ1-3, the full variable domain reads GAGVSQTPSNKVTEKGKYVELRCDPISGHTALYWYRQSLGQGPEFLIYFQGTGAADDSGLPNDRFFAVRPEGSVSTLKIQRTERGDSAVYLCASSSSGGNTIYFGEGSWLTVV.

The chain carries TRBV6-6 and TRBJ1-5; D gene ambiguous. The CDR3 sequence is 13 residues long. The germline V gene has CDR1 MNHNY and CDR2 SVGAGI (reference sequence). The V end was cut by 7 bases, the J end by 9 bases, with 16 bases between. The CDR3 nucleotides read TGTGCCAGCACTGGGTCAGCGGCTTTGCCCCAGCATTTT. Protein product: CASTGSAALPQHF.

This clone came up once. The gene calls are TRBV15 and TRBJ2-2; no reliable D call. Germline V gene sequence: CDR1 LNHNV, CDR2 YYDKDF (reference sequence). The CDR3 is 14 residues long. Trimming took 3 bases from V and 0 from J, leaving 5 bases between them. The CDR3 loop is CATSSGPNTGELFF. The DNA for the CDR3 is TGTGCCACCAGCAGCGGTCCGAACACCGGGGAGCTGTTTTTT.

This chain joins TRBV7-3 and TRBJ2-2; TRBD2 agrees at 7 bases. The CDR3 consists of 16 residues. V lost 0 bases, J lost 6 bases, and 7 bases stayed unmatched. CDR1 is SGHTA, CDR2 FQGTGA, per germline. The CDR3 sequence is CASSLTSKGGAGELFF. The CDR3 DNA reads TGTGCCAGCAGCTTAACGTCGAAGGGAGGGGCCGGGGAGCTGTTTTTT.